A single sample gave rise to the 19 T cell receptor beta chains below, sequenced in a study of T-cell memory formation after mild COVID-19. Each CDR3 protein is one row after TCRdb ran MiXCR on the 5' RACE reads. The sample has 190,000 or so distinct CDR3 sequences; around 26% are singletons. Sequencing used PBMCs or a T cell subset sorted from them (not recorded which). The receptors shown here come from an adult woman who had mild COVID-19 (a few samples of this study predate the infection). Cell type and time point are not known.

This chain uses TRBV5-5 with TRBJ2-1, with D possibly called TRBD1 or TRBD2 (6 bases each). Germline-derived CDR1 and CDR2 are SGHKS and YYEKEE (reference sequence). This CDR3 has 15 amino acids. V was clipped by 5 bases and J by 9 bases, with 21 bases between them. The CDR3 DNA is TGTGCCAGCAGTATGGACCACCCCGAGGGGGGTGAGCAGTTCTTC. Translating gives CASSMDHPEGGEQFF.

This chain uses TRBV12-3 or TRBV12-4 with TRBJ2-1, with TRBD2 as a possible D gene (6 bases). V was shortened by 2 bases and J by 0 bases, with 32 bases between the two germline ends. The CDR3 totals 23 residues. CDR3 DNA: TGTGCCAGCAGTTTATCTCTTGAGCTTCCGGGAGTACGGGCGGAAAGCTCCTACAATGAGCAGTTCTTC. Protein product: CASSLSLELPGVRAESSYNEQFF.

This clonotype occurred a few times. The chain is built from TRBV20-1 and TRBJ1-2, with a possible D match to TRBD1 (6 bases). The length of the CDR3 is 13 residues. Looked up from germline, CDR1 is DFQATT and CDR2 is SNEGSKA (reference sequence). V shed 4 bases and J shed 8 bases, with 17 bases lying between them. In nucleotides, the CDR3 is TGCAGTGCTACCCTCCCAGGGGAACGGGGCTACACCTTC. This translates into CSATLPGERGYTF.

This chain links TRBV7-2 with TRBJ2-5; no reliable D call. The V gene's germline CDR1 is SGHTA and CDR2 FQGNSA. Between the trimmed V and J ends, which lost 9 bases and 1 base, there was a span of 18 bases. The CDR3 loop spans 15 amino acids. The CDR3 sequence: CASTRYPYPQETQYF. CDR3 DNA sequence: TGTGCCAGTACCCGCTATCCCTACCCCCAAGAGACCCAGTACTTC.

This clonotype was counted only a few times. The chain links TRBV7-3 to TRBJ2-3; D remains unclear. CDR1 and CDR2 (germline): SGHTA, FQGTGA. The CDR3 contains 14 residues. Trimming pared 5 bases from V and 2 bases from J, leaving 11 bases between. CDR3: CASSTGGNTDTQYF. The CDR3 DNA follows: TGTGCCAGCAGCACCGGTGGGAACACAGATACGCAGTATTTT.

The J gene is TRBJ2-3, the V gene TRBV6-5; D unclear. CDR3 length equals 15 residues. In germline, CDR1 is MNHEY, CDR2 SVGAGI. The germline V and J ends were trimmed by 0 bases and 2 bases, with 9 bases remaining between them. Here the CDR3 reads CASSYSGFSTDTQYF. CDR3 sequence (DNA): TGTGCCAGCAGTTACTCTGGGTTTTCCACAGATACGCAGTATTTT.

V usage is TRBV4-3 and J usage is TRBJ1-2; D gene unclear. The V gene's germline CDR1 is LGHNA and CDR2 YSLEER. CDR3 length: 14 amino acids. The V and J ends lost 0 bases and 8 bases respectively, with 13 bases between them. The CDR3 nucleotides are TGCGCCAGCAGCCAAGATAGGCTAGCCGGGGGCTACACCTTC. This sequence encodes CASSQDRLAGGYTF.

In this sample, this clonotype turned up a few times. The gene calls are TRBV6-6 and TRBJ2-6; no clear D. Between the trimmed V and J ends, which lost 0 bases and 0 bases, there was a span of 3 bases. The germline V gene has CDR1 MNHNY and CDR2 SVGAGI (reference sequence). This CDR3 has 15 residues. The CDR3 DNA sequence: TGTGCCAGCAGTTACTCGGCCTCTGGGGCCAACGTCCTGACTTTC. It specifies CASSYSASGANVLTF.

This clonotype was seen more than once but under ten times. The V and J genes are TRBV21-1 and TRBJ2-5; the table's D call, TRBD2, was not checked against the DNA. TRBV21-1 is assigned pseudogene status. There are 15 residues in the CDR3. CDR3 loop: CASSPISGGRETQYF. The CDR3 bases are TGTGCCAGCAGCCCTATTAGCGGGGGAAGAGAGACCCAGTACTTC.

The table lists this clonotype with a few counts. The chain joins TRBV7-2 to TRBJ1-4; D may be TRBD1 (6 bases). Trimming cost V 5 bases and J 7 bases, with 17 bases left between them. The germline V gene has CDR1 SGHTA and CDR2 FQGNSA. This CDR3 is built from 15 residues. The CDR3 region has the DNA TGTGCCAGCAGCATACAGGGTGGTGTTGGTGAAAAACTGTTTTTT. This codes for CASSIQGGVGEKLFF.

The chain recombines TRBV7-9 with TRBJ2-5; tentatively, D is TRBD2 (6 bases). The germline V and J ends were trimmed by 4 bases and 5 bases, with 20 bases remaining between them. The CDR3 extends over 16 amino acids. Germline V gene sequence: CDR1 SEHNR, CDR2 FQNEAQ (reference sequence). CDR3 coding DNA: TGTGCCAGCAGCTCACTTCCGGGGAGGTCAGGGGAGACCCAGTACTTC. Protein: CASSSLPGRSGETQYF.

This clonotype was detected only a few times. This rearrangement joins TRBV5-4 to TRBJ2-1; the match to TRBD1 covers 9 bases. The germline V gene has CDR1 SGHNT and CDR2 YYREEE (reference sequence). V dropped 3 bases and J dropped 5; count of bases not matched to a gene: 3. The CDR3 is 14 amino acids. The CDR3 loop reads CASSSTGGDNEQFF. The CDR3 nucleotides read TGTGCCAGCAGCTCGACAGGGGGAGACAATGAGCAGTTCTTC.

V gene TRBV20-1 combines with J gene TRBJ1-5, with TRBD1 identical over 8 bases. This CDR3 has 15 amino acids. Germline lookup yields CDR1 DFQATT and CDR2 SNEGSKA (reference sequence). Trimming removed 3 bases from V and 5 bases from J; junction bases left unmatched: 9. CDR3 loop: CSASAPPGGHQPQHF. The CDR3 DNA reads as TGCAGTGCTAGCGCCCCTCCAGGGGGCCATCAGCCCCAGCATTTT.

The CDR3 sequence: CSASESNSGGAYEQYV. The CDR3 DNA is TGCAGTGCTAGCGAGTCTAATAGCGGGGGGGCCTACGAGCAGTACGTC. The V and J genes are TRBV20-1 and TRBJ2-7; TRBD2 matches at 11 bases. Germline trimming cut 3 bases from V and 2 bases from J; bases unmatched to any gene: 9. Per germline, CDR1 DFQATT and CDR2 SNEGSKA (reference sequence). The CDR3 contains 16 residues.

V is TRBV4-3 and J is TRBJ2-7, with 7 bases matching TRBD1. This CDR3 region has 15 residues. The V gene's germline CDR1 is LGHNA and CDR2 YSLEER. J lost 4 bases, V lost 0 bases, and 6 bases had no gene match. DNA of the CDR3: TGCGCCAGCAGCCAAGATGGGAGACAGGGTTACGAGCAGTACTTC. Encoded protein: CASSQDGRQGYEQYF.

This clonotype was seen a handful of times. The chain is built from TRBV20-1 and TRBJ2-7, with TRBD1 matching 9 bases. The CDR3 spans 12 residues. Germline CDR1 is DFQATT and CDR2 is SNEGSKA (reference sequence). The trim removed 6 bases at V and 3 bases at J, leaving 3 bases unmatched. The CDR3 DNA sequence: TGCAGTGCCACGGACAGGGGCTACGAGCAGTACTTC. It is translated as CSATDRGYEQYF.

The chain links TRBV24-1 to TRBJ2-1, with D possibly TRBD2 on 7 matching bases. Germline values: CDR1 KGHDR, CDR2 SFDVKD. CDR3 length: 15 residues. Deletions cut 2 bases from V and 5 bases from J, with 12 bases between. The CDR3 DNA sequence: TGTGCCACCAGTGATTCCAAGGGGGGGAACAATGAGCAGTTCTTC. It translates to CATSDSKGGNNEQFF.

The V gene is TRBV6-1, the J gene TRBJ1-1; D not resolved. The CDR3 has 14 amino acids. Germline V gene lookup returns CDR1 MNHNS and CDR2 SASEGT. V shed 6 bases and J shed 1 base, with 12 bases lying between them. CDR3 protein: CASSPTHSNTEAFF. The CDR3 DNA reads TGTGCCAGCAGCCCGACCCACTCGAACACTGAAGCTTTCTTT.

This chain links TRBV7-6 with TRBJ1-2, with D possibly TRBD1 on 6 matching bases. The length of the CDR3 is 15 residues. V lost 5 bases to trimming and J lost 2 bases, with 15 bases between them. CDR1 SGHVS and CDR2 FNYEAQ come from the germline V gene. CDR3: CASSRRGGLNYGYTF. Here the CDR3 DNA reads TGTGCCAGCAGCCGGAGGGGGGGTCTCAACTATGGCTACACCTTC.